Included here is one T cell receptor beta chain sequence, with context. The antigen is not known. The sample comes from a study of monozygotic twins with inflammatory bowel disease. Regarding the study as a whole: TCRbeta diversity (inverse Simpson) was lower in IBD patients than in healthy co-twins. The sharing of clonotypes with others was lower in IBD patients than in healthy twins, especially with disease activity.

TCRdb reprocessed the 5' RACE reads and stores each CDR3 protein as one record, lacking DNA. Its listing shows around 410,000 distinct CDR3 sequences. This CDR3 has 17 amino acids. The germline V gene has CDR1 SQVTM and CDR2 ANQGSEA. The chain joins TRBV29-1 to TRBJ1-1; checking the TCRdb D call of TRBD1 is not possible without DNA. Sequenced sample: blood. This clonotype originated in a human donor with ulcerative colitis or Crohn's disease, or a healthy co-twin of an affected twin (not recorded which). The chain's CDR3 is CSVLPGHSSALNTEAFF.